The sequence of this T cell receptor (beta chain) was determined in a study of blood T cell repertoires in COVID-19. Background on the study: COVID-19 samples, acute and convalescent, were from the United States, Italy and Spain. PBMCs, B-cell-depleted T cells, or T cells were the source of the cDNA or gDNA that made up the material.

This clone appeared a few times. Other DNA sequences in this specimen translate into the identical CDR3. Per the authors' pipeline: Amplification of reference gene primers provided the estimated nucleated cell counts. This table comes from immunoSEQ multiplex PCR, and its TCRdb copy is limited to in-frame clones, with some not included. D and trimming were read from the DNA, whereas the V and J calls and clone size are those reported in that table. The top ten clones hold more than 9% of a sample with hundreds of thousands of clones, more than 75% of them seen once. V shed 5 bases, J shed 3 bases, and the junction held 4 bases outside the gene matches. This CDR3 contains 14 residues. Germline V gives CDR1 SGHAT, CDR2 FQNNGV. Seattle enrolled patients during active infection and tracked them longitudinally.

This chain uses TRBV11-2 with TRBJ1-5; 7 bases line up with TRBD1. The receptor was isolated from a man in his fifties or sixties with COVID-19, enrolled during active disease. The sequenced sample was peripheral blood. The CDR3 bases are TGTGCCAGCAGCCCGGGGACAGCCAATCAGCCCCAGCATTTT. It is translated as CASSPGTANQPQHF.